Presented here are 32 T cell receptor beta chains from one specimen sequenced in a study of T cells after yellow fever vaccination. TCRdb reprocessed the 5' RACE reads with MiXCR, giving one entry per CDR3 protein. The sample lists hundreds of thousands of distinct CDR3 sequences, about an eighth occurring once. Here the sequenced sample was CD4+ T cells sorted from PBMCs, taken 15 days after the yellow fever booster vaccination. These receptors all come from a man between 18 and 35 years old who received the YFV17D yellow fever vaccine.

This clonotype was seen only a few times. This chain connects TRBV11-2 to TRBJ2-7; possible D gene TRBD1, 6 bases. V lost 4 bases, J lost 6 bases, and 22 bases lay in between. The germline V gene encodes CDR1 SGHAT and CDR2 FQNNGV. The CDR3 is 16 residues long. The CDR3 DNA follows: TGTGCCAGCAGCTCAAGCATAAACAGGGTAATGGCCGAGCAGTACGTC. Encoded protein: CASSSSINRVMAEQYV.

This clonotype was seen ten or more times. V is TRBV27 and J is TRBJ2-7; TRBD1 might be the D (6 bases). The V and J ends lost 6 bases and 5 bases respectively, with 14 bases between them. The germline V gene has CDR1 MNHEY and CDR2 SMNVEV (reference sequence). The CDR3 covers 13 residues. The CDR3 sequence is CASRGAANHEQYF. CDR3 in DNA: TGTGCCAGCAGGGGGGCAGCCAACCACGAGCAGTACTTC.

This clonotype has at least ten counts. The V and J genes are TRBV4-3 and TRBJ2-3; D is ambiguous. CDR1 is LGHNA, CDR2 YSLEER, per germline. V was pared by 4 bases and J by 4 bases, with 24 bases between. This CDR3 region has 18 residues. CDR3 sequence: CASSRQVGISSTPDTQYF. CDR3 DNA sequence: TGCGCCAGCAGCCGACAAGTTGGGATATCGAGCACGCCAGATACGCAGTATTTT.

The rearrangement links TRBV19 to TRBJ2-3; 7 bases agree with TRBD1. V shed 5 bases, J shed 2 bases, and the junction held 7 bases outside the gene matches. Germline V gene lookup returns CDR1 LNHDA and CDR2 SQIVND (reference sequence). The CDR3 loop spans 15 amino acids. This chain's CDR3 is CASSPRDSYTDTQYF. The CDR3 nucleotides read TGTGCCAGTAGTCCCCGGGACAGTTACACAGATACGCAGTATTTT. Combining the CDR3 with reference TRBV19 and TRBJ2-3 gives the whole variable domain DGGITQSPKYLFRKEGQNVTLSCEQNLNHDAMYWYRQDPGQGLRLIYYSQIVNDFQKGDIAEGYSVSREKKESFPLTVTSAQKNPTAFYLCASSPRDSYTDTQYFGPGTRLTVL.

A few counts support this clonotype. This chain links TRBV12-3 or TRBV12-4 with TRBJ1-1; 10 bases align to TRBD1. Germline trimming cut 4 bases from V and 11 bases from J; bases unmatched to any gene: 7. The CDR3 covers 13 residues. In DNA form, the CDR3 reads TGTGCCAGCAGTTCCGGGACAGGGGTTACGGCTTTCTTT. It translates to CASSSGTGVTAFF.

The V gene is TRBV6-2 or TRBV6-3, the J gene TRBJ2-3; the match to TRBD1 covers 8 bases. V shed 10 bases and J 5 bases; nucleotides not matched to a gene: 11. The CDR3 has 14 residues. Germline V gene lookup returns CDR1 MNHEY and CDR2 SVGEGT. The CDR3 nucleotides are TGTGCCACCTTGGACAGGGAAGGGGGAGATACGCAGTATTTT. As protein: CATLDREGGDTQYF.

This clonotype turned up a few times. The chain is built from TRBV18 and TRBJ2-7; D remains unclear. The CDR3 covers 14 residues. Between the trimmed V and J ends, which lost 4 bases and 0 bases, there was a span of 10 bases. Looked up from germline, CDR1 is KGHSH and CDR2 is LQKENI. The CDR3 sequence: CASSLGADSYEQYV. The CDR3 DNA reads TGTGCCAGCTCACTTGGCGCGGACTCCTACGAGCAGTACGTC.

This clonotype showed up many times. CDR3 DNA: TGCAGTGCTATAAGCCTAGCGGGGCATGCTAGCACAGATACGCAGTATTTT. This sequence encodes CSAISLAGHASTDTQYF. The chain combines TRBV20-1 with TRBJ2-3; 9 nucleotides line up with TRBD2. Trimming took 4 bases from V and 0 from J; bases not matched to a gene: 11. Germline V gene data show CDR1 as DFQATT and CDR2 as SNEGSKA (reference sequence). The CDR3 loop spans 17 amino acids.

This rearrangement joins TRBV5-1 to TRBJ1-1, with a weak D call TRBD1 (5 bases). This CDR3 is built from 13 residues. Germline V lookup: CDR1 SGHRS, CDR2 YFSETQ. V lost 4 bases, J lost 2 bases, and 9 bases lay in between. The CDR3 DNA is TGCGCCAGCAGCCGGGACTTTAACACTGAAGCTTTCTTT. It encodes CASSRDFNTEAFF.

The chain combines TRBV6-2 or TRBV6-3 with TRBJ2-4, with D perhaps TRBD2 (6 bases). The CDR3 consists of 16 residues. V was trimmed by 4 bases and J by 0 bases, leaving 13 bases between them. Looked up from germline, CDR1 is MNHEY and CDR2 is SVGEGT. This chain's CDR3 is CASSSGVLLAKNIQYF. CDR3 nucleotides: TGTGCCAGCAGTTCGGGGGTCCTATTAGCCAAAAACATTCAGTACTTC.

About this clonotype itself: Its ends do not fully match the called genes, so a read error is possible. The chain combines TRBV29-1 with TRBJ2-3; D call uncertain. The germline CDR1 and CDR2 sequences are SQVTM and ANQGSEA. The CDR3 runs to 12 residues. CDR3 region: CSVEANTDTQYF. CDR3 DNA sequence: TGCAGCGTCGAAGCGAACACAGATACGCAGTATTTT.

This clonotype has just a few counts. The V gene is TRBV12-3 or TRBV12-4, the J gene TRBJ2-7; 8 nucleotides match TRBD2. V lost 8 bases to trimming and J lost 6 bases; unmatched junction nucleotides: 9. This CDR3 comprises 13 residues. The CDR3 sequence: CASREGGVSEQYF. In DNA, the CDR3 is TGTGCCAGCCGGGAGGGGGGGGTTTCCGAGCAGTACTTC.

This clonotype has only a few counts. CDR3 DNA sequence: TGTGCCAGCAGCTCCAGGGGAGATGGCTACACCTTC. Protein product: CASSSRGDGYTF. The chain carries TRBV11-2 and TRBJ1-2, with a possible D match to TRBD1 (6 bases). The V and J ends lost 4 bases and 6 bases respectively, with 9 bases between them. This CDR3 spans 12 amino acids. Germline V gene sequence: CDR1 SGHAT, CDR2 FQNNGV.

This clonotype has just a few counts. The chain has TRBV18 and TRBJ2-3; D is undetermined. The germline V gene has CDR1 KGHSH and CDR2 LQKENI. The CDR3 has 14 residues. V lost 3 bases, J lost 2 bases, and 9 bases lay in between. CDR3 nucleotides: TGTGCCAGCTCACCCCGGACGGCCACAGATACGCAGTATTTT. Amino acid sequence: CASSPRTATDTQYF.

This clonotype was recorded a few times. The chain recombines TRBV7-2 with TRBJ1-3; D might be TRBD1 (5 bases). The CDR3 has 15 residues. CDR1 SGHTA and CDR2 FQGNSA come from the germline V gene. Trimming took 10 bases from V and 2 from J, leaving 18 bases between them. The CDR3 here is CATAGRVNPGNTIYF. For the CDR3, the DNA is TGTGCCACCGCAGGGAGGGTCAACCCTGGAAACACCATATATTTT.

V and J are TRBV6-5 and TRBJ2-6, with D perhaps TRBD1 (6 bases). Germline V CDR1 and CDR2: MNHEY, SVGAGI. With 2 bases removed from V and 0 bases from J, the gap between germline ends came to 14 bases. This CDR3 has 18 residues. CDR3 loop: CASSYVGGRASGANVLTF. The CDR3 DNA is TGTGCCAGCAGTTACGTTGGGGGCAGAGCCTCTGGGGCCAACGTCCTGACTTTC.

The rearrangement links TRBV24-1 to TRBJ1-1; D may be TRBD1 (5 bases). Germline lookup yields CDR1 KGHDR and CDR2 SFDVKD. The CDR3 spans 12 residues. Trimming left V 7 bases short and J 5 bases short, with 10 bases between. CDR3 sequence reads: CATRGEGTEAFF. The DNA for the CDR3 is TGTGCCACCAGGGGGGAAGGGACTGAAGCTTTCTTT.

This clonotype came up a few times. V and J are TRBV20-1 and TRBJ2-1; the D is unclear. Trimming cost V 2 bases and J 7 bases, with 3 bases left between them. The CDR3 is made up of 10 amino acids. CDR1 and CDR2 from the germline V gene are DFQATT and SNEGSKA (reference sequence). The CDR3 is CSARTNEQFF. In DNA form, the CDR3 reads TGCAGTGCTAGAACGAATGAGCAGTTCTTC.

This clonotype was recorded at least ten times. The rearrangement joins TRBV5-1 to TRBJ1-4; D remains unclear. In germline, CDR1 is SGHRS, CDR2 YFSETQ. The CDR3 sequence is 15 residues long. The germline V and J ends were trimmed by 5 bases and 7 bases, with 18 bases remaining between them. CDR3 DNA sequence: TGCGCCAGCAGGATGACTCCACAAGGAGTTGAAAAACTGTTTTTT. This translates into CASRMTPQGVEKLFF.

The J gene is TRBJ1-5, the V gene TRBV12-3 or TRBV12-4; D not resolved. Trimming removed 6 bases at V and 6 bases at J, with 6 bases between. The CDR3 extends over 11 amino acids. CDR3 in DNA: TGTGCCAGCAGGCTGAGTCAGCCCCAGCATTTT. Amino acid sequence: CASRLSQPQHF.

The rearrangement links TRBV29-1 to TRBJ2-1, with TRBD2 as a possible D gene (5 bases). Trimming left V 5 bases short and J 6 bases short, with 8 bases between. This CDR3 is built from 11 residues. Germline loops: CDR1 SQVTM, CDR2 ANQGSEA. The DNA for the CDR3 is TGCAGCGTTTCCGGGGTCAATGAGCAGTTCTTC. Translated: CSVSGVNEQFF.

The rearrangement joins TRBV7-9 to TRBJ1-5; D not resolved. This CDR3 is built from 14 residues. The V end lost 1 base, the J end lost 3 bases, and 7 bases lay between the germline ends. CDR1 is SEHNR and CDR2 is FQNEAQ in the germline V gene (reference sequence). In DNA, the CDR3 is TGTGCCAGCAGCTTAGGGCCTCACAATCAGCCCCAGCATTTT. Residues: CASSLGPHNQPQHF.

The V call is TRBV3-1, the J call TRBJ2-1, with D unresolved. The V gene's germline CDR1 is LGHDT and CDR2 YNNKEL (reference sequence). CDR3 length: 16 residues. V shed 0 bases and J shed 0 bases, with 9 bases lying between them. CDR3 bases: TGTGCCAGCAGCCAAGATCGGTTAAGCTCCTACAATGAGCAGTTCTTC. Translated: CASSQDRLSSYNEQFF.

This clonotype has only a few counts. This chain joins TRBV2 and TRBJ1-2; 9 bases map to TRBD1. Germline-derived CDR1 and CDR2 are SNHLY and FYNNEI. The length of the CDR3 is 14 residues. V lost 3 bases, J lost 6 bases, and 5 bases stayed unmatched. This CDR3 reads CASSEDRGRDGYTF. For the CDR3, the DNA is TGTGCCAGCAGTGAGGACAGGGGACGGGATGGCTACACCTTC.

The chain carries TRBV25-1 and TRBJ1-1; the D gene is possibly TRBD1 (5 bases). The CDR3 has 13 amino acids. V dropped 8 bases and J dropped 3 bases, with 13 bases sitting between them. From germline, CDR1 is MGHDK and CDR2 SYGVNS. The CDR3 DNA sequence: TGTGCCAGCTGCAGGGAGTCCGACACTGAAGCTTTCTTT. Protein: CASCRESDTEAFF.

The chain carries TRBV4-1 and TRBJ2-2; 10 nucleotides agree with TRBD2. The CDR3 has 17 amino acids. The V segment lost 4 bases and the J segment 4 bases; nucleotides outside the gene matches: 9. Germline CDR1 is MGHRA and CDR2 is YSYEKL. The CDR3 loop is CASSLLLAGLFTGELFF. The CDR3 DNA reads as TGCGCCAGCAGCCTCCTACTAGCGGGGCTTTTCACCGGGGAGCTGTTTTTT.

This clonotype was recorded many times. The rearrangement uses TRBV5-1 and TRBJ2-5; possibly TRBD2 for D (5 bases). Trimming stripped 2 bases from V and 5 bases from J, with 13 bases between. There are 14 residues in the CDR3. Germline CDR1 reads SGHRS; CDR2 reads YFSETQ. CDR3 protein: CASSFGPGGETQYF. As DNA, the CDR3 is TGCGCCAGCAGCTTTGGACCCGGCGGGGAGACCCAGTACTTC.

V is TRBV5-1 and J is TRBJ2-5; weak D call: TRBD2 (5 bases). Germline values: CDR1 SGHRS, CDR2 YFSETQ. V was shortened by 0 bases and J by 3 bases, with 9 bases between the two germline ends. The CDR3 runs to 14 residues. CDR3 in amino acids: CASSLAGSKETQYF. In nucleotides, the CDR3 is TGCGCCAGCAGCTTGGCGGGGAGTAAAGAGACCCAGTACTTC.

The DNA of the CDR3 is TGCAGTGCCCGGACAGAGGCGCAGTATTTT. Translating it yields CSARTEAQYF. V is TRBV20-1 and J is TRBJ2-3; the D gene is possibly TRBD1 (6 bases). The CDR3 length is 10 residues. Trimming stripped 6 bases from V and 10 bases from J, with 11 bases between. Germline CDR1 and CDR2: DFQATT and SNEGSKA (reference sequence).

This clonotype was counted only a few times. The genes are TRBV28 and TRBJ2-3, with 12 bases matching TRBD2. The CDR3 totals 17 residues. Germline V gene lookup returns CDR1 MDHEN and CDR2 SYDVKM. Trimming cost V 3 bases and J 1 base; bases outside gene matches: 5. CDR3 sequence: CASSLPSGGARTDTQYF. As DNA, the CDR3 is TGTGCCAGCAGTTTGCCTAGCGGGGGGGCTCGCACAGATACGCAGTATTTT.

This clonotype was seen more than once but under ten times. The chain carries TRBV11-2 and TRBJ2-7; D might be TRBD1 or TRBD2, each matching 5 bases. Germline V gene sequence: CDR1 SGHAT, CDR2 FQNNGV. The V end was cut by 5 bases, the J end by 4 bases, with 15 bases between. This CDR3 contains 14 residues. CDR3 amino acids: CASSARGAVYEQYF. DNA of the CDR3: TGTGCCAGCAGCGCTAGAGGGGCAGTTTACGAGCAGTACTTC.

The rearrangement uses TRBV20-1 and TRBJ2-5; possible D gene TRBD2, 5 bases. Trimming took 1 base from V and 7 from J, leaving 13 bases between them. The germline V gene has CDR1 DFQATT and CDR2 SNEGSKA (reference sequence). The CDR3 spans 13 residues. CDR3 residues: CSARVGAEGTQYF. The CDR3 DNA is TGCAGTGCTAGAGTGGGTGCCGAGGGGACCCAGTACTTC.